This T cell receptor beta chain stems from a study of blood T cell repertoires in COVID-19. Study overall: COVID-19 samples, acute and convalescent, were from the United States, Italy and Spain. From T cells, B-cell-depleted T cells, or PBMCs came the material, which was cDNA or gDNA.

The V and J ends lost 2 bases and 2 bases respectively, with 16 bases between them. Per the germline V gene, CDR1 is SGHVS and CDR2 is FQNEAQ. This CDR3 has 17 amino acids. In the source study's methods: The authors estimated nucleated cell counts from reference gene primer amplification. Method: immunoSEQ multiplex PCR; TCRdb's copy keeps in-frame clones and lacks some. That table gives V, J and clone size, and the DNA gave D and trimming. The table shows some 120,000 clones, with more than 70% occurring only once. This sequence originates from a man in his 70s with acute or convalescent COVID-19. J is TRBJ1-5 and V is TRBV7-8; no reliable D call. Sequencing was performed on peripheral blood. The DNA of the CDR3 is TGTGCCAGCAGCTTACTACGCGGCCCCGGCGGCAATCAGCCCCAGCATTTT. The encoded protein is CASSLLRGPGGNQPQHF.